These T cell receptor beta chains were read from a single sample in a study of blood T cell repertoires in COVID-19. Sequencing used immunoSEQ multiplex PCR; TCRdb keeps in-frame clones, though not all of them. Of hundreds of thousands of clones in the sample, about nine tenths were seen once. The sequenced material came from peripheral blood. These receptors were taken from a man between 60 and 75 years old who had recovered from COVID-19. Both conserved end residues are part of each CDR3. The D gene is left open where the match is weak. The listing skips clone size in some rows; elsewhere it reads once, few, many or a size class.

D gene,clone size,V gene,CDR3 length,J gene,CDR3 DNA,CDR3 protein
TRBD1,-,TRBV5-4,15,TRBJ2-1,TGTGCCAGCAGCCCCGGACAGGGGGTCTACAATGAGCAGTTCTTC,CASSPGQGVYNEQFF
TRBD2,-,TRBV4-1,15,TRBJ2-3,TGCGCCAGCAGGGAGGGACTAGCGGGGGGCGATACGCAGTATTTT,CASREGLAGGDTQYF
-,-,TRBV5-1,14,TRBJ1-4,TGCGCCAGCAGCTTGGGGCTACAGAATGAAAAACTGTTTTTT,CASSLGLQNEKLFF
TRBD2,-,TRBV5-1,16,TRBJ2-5,TGCGCCAGCAAAAAGGGGGCTAGCGGGAGTTGGGAGACCCAGTACTTC,CASKKGASGSWETQYF
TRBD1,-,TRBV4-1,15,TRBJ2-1,TGCGCCAGCAGCCAGGGACAGCTTTCCTACAATGAGCAGTTCTTC,CASSQGQLSYNEQFF
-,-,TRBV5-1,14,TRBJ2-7,TGCGCCAGCAGCTTGGCCGGTTCAGCAGGCGAGCAGTACTTC,CASSLAGSAGEQYF
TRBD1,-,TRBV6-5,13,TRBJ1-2,TGTGCCAGCATTACCGACAGGGACCATGGCTACACCTTC,CASITDRDHGYTF
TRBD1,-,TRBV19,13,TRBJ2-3,TGTGCCAGTAGCCCCCAGGGGGCCCATACGCAGTATTTT,CASSPQGAHTQYF
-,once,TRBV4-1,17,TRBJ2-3,TGCGCCAGCAGCCAAGACAGGGTGGGGGGTTTAGCAGATACGCAGTATTTT,CASSQDRVGGLADTQYF
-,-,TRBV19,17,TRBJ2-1,TGTGCCAGTAGTATAGCGAGCGGAACTTTCTCCTACAATGAGCAGTTCTTC,CASSIASGTFSYNEQFF